The sample holds a few counts of the clone carrying this TCR beta chain. Its antigen is not identified. This sample was taken from a study of response to subunit inactivated influenza vaccine. CDR1 SGHRS and CDR2 YFSETQ come from the germline V gene. V lost 0 bases and J lost 1, with 7 bases in between. The CDR3 is 14 residues long. TCRdb recomputed calls from the RT-PCR reads with MiXCR, one row per CDR3 protein. The table includes hundreds of thousands of distinct CDR3 sequences, around 13% detected once. Study findings and constraints: Authors suggested seasonal influenza vaccinations each recruit few new T cells.

The sequenced sample was PBMCs from blood, obtained around 14 days before vaccination. This sequence was found in a middle-aged man who received an inactivated influenza vaccine. The chain carries TRBV5-1 and TRBJ1-1; D not certain. CDR3 in amino acids: CASSLDSPNTEAFF. For the CDR3, the DNA is TGCGCCAGCAGCTTGGACAGCCCGAACACTGAAGCTTTCTTT.